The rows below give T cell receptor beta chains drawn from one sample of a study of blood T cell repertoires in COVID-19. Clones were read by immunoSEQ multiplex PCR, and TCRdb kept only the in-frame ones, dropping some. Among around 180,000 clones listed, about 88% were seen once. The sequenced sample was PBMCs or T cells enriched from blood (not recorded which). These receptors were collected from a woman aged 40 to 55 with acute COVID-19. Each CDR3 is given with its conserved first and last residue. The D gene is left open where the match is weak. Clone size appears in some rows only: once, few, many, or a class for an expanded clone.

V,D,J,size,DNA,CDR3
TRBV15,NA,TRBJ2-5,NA,TGTGCCACCAGCAGAGATCTGGGTTCGGGGGAGACCCAGTACTTC,CATSRDLGSGETQYF
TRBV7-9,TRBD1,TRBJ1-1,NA,TGTGCCAGCAGCTCACTGGGACAGGGGAACACTGAAGCTTTCTTT,CASSSLGQGNTEAFF
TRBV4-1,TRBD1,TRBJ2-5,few,TGCGCCAGCAGCCTCGGGACAGGGGGTCCAGAGACCCAGTACTTC,CASSLGTGGPETQYF
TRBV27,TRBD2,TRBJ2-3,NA,TGTGCCAGCGGTAGCGGGGGGGCCCGTCCAGATACGCAGTATTTT,CASGSGGARPDTQYF
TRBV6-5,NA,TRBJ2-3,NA,TGTGCCAGCAGGGCCCGCGGAGATACGCAGTATTTT,CASRARGDTQYF
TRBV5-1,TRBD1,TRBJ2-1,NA,TGCGCCAGCAGGACAGGGGGCTTTGAGAGCAATGAGCAGTTCTTC,CASRTGGFESNEQFF
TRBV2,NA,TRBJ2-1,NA,TGTGCCAGCAGGCCTGGTTTCGGGGGCTCCTACAATGAGCAGTTCTTC,CASRPGFGGSYNEQFF
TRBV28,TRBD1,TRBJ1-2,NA,TGTGCCAGCAGACAGACAGGGGGGAAAGGCTACACCTTC,CASRQTGGKGYTF
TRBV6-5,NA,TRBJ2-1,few,TGTGCCAGTCAAGCGGTGAGCTCCTACAATGAGCAGTTCTTC,CASQAVSSYNEQFF
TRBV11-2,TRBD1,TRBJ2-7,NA,TGTGCCAGCAGACAGGGGGGCTACGAGCAGTACTTC,CASRQGGYEQYF
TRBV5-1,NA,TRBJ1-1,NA,TGCGCCAGCAGCTTGGTCGGGGGATCGGGAGAAGCTTTCTTT,CASSLVGGSGEAFF
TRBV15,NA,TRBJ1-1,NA,TGTGCCACCAGCAGAGACCCCTCGACACAAGCTTTCTTT,CATSRDPSTQAFF
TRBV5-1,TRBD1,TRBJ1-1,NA,TGCGCCAGCAGCTTGAACAGGGGAGTGGGCACTGAAGCTTTCTTT,CASSLNRGVGTEAFF
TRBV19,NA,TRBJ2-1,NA,TGTGCCAGTAGTATAGATAGGAGCTCCTACAATGAGCAGTTCTTC,CASSIDRSSYNEQFF
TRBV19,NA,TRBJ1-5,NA,TGTGCCAGTACCAATAAACCCCGGACGGGATTAAATCAGCCCCAGCATTTT,CASTNKPRTGLNQPQHF
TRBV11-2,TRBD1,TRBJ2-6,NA,TGTGCCAGCAGCTTATCCCGGACAGGGCGGTCTGGGGCCAACGTCCTGACTTTC,CASSLSRTGRSGANVLTF
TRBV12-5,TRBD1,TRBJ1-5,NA,TGTGCTAGTGGTTTGGCTCCAGGGGGCCTGGGCAATCAGCCCCAGCATTTT,CASGLAPGGLGNQPQHF
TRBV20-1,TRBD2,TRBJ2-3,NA,TGCAGTGCTAGTAGGGTACTAGCGGGGGGGACAGATACGCAGTATTTT,CSASRVLAGGTDTQYF
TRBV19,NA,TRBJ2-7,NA,TGTGCCAGTAGTTTTTTGCGGCCCAAGCGACAGTCGCAAGAGCAGTACTTC,CASSFLRPKRQSQEQYF
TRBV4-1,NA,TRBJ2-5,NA,TGCGCCAGCAGCCAAGGGGTGGCGGGGACCCAAGAGACCCAGTACTTC,CASSQGVAGTQETQYF
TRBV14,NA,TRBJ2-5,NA,TGTGCCAGCAGCCAGCTCCTACAGGGGGGGCAAGAGACCCAGTACTTC,CASSQLLQGGQETQYF
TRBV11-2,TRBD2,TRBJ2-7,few,TGTGCCAGCAGTTTCGCTAGCGGCTCCTCCTACGAGCAGTACTTC,CASSFASGSSYEQYF
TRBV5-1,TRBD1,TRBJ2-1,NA,TGCGCCAGCAGCTTCCGGACAGGGGACAATGAGCAGTTCTTC,CASSFRTGDNEQFF
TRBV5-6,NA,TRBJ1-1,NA,TGTGCCAGCAGCTTGAAACCGGGAACCACTGAAGCTTTCTTT,CASSLKPGTTEAFF
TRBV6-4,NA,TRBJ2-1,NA,TGTGCCAGCAGTGAATCCATCCTTCAGGGCAAAGGGGGCAATGAGCAGTTCTTC,CASSESILQGKGGNEQFF
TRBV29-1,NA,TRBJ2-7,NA,TGCAGCGTTGACCCGACCCTCGGGGGAGGGGGGGGAGAGCAGTACTTC,CSVDPTLGGGGGEQYF
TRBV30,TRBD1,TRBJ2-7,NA,TGTGCCTGGAGTCGACAGGGTCTAACGAGACAGTACTTC,CAWSRQGLTRQYF
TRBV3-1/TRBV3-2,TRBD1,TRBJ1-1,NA,TGTGCCAGCAGCCAAGGACGACAGGGAAAGAAGGGCACTGAAGCTTTCTTT,CASSQGRQGKKGTEAFF
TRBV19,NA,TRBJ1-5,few,TGTGCCAGTGTCAGGGGATCGGATCAGCCCCAGCATTTT,CASVRGSDQPQHF
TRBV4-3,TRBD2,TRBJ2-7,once,TGCGCCAGCAGCCAAGGCGATAGATATGGGGGGGAAATCGACGAGCAGTACTTC,CASSQGDRYGGEIDEQYF
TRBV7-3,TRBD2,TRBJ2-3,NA,TGTGCCAGCAGCTTAAGCGGGAGCCGAACAGATACGCAGTATTTT,CASSLSGSRTDTQYF
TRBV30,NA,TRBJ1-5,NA,TGTGCCTGGAGTGTCTTGGCAGCTGGGGGGGCGCCCCAGCATTTT,CAWSVLAAGGAPQHF
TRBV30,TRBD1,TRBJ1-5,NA,TGTGCCTGGAGTGTTACAGGGGGCAATCAGCCCCAGCATTTT,CAWSVTGGNQPQHF
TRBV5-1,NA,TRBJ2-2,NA,TGCGCCAGCAGCTTGAGGGGTGCGGGAAACACCGGGGAGCTGTTTTTT,CASSLRGAGNTGELFF
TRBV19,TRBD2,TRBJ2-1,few,TGTGCCAGTAGTGCATTCAATCGCGGACTAGCCCTCTACAATGAGCAGTTCTTC,CASSAFNRGLALYNEQFF
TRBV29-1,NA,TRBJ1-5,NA,TGCAGCGTAACAGGAGACAATCAGCCCCAGCATTTT,CSVTGDNQPQHF
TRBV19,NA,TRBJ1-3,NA,TGTGCCAGTAGTACTACAGGCTTCTCTGGAAACACCATATATTTT,CASSTTGFSGNTIYF
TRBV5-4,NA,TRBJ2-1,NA,TGTGCCAGCAGCTTACCTGGGGAGCAGTTTAATGAGCAGTTCTTC,CASSLPGEQFNEQFF
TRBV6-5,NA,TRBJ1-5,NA,TGTGCCAGCAGTTACTCACAGGGTAACAATCAGCCCCAGCATTTT,CASSYSQGNNQPQHF
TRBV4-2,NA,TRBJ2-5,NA,TGTGCCAGCAGCCAAGGTTGGGCTACTTCACAAGAGACCCAGTACTTC,CASSQGWATSQETQYF
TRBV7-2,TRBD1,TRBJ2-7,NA,TGTGCCAGCAGCCGGGACAGGGGCAGCGAGCAGTACTTC,CASSRDRGSEQYF
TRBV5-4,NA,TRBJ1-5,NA,TGTGCCAGCAGCTTTCAGGGTGAGCCCCAGCATTTT,CASSFQGEPQHF
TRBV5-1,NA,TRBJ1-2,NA,TGCGCCAGCAGCTTGGAGGTGACTGGTGGAGGGAAGGATGGCTACACCTTC,CASSLEVTGGGKDGYTF
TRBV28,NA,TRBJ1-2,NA,TGTGCCGCGGGCGGCTATGGCTACACCTTC,CAAGGYGYTF
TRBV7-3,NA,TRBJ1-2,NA,TGTGCCAGCAGCTTAACAGGGAGCTATGGCTACACCTTC,CASSLTGSYGYTF
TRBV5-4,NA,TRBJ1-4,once,TGTGCCAGCAGCGTGCACTTAGATAATGAAAAACTGTTTTTT,CASSVHLDNEKLFF
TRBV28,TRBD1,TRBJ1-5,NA,TGTGCCAGCAGTTTACATAGGACAGGGGTCCGCAATCAGCCCCAGCATTTT,CASSLHRTGVRNQPQHF
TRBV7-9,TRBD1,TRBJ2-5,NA,TGTGCCAGCAGCTCCATCAGGGGGCCCCGGGGAGAGACCCAGTACTTC,CASSSIRGPRGETQYF
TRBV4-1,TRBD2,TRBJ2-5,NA,TGCGCCAGCAGCCAAGGTGTGGATAGCGGGAGTAGGAGAGAGACCCAGTACTTC,CASSQGVDSGSRRETQYF
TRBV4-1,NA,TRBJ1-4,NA,TGCGCCAGCAGCCAAGTGCCAGGGGCAGGTAATGAAAAACTGTTTTTT,CASSQVPGAGNEKLFF
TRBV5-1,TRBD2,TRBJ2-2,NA,TGCGCCAGCAGACCCCACCTAGCGGGGAACACCGGGGAGCTGTTTTTT,CASRPHLAGNTGELFF
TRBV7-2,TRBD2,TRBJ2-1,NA,TGTGCCAGCAGCTCCCTAGTATGGGAGGGCCTTGAGCAGTTCTTC,CASSSLVWEGLEQFF
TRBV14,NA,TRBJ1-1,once,TGTGCCAGCAGCCCGACCCGACAGATCCCTGAAGCTTTCTTT,CASSPTRQIPEAFF
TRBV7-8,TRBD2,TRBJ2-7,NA,TGTGCCAGCAGCCGAGATGTTAGCGGGAAGGGCAACGAGCAGTACTTC,CASSRDVSGKGNEQYF
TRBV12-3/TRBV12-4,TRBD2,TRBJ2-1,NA,TGTGCCAGCAGTCGGGGACTAGCAAGTTTGTTCTTC,CASSRGLASLFF
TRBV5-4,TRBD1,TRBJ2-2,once,TGTGCCAGCAGCCCAGGACAGGCGAACACCGGGGAGCTGTTTTTT,CASSPGQANTGELFF
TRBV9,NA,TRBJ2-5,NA,TGTGCCAGCAGCGTAGCAGGAAAAGAGACCCAGTACTTC,CASSVAGKETQYF
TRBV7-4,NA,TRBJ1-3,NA,TGTGCCAGCAGCTTATTACGTGGTGGGGCAAGCCGAAACACCATATATTTT,CASSLLRGGASRNTIYF
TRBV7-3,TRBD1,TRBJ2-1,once,TGTGCCAGCAGCAAAGGGGGCCGGGACGCAGACAATGAGCAGTTCTTC,CASSKGGRDADNEQFF
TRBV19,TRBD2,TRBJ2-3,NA,TGTGCCAGTGGACGGCGGGGGGTCACAGATACGCAGTATTTT,CASGRRGVTDTQYF